Listed below are T cell receptor beta chains from one sample, sequenced in a study of early T cells in non-severe SARS-CoV-2 infection. TCRdb reanalysed the 5' RACE reads using MiXCR and keeps one entry per CDR3 protein. The sample carries tens of thousands of distinct CDR3 sequences, 9.5% to 15% recorded once. Sequenced sample: whole blood. The receptor set was obtained from an adult who was a healthcare worker with PCR-confirmed SARS-CoV-2 infection or an uninfected control (not recorded which). Both conserved end residues are part of each CDR3. The D gene is left open where the match is weak. Size is stated for part of the rows, as once, few or many counts, or as a class when the clone is expanded.

v_gene	j_gene	abundance	d_gene	CDR3nt	CDR3aa
TRBV4-3	TRBJ2-1	many	.	TGCGCCAGCAGCCAAGAGGGGGCCAATGAGCAGTTCTTC	CASSQEGANEQFF
TRBV24-1	TRBJ2-2	many	.	TGTGCCACCAGTGATTTGCCCCGACGCAAGCTGTTTTTT	CATSDLPRRKLFF
TRBV7-2	TRBJ2-3	many	.	TGTGCCTCAAGTCCAGGGGGGGGCCGACCAGATACGCAGTATTTT	CASSPGGGRPDTQYF
TRBV6-2/TRBV6-3	TRBJ1-2	many	.	TGTGCCAGCAGTACATACGGTGCGGGGGCACAAAGCGATGGCTACACCTTC	CASSTYGAGAQSDGYTF
TRBV7-8	TRBJ2-1	many	TRBD2	TGTGCCAGCAGCCCGCGGACTAGCGGGAGTAATGAGCAGTTCTTC	CASSPRTSGSNEQFF
TRBV6-6	TRBJ2-7	many	TRBD2	TGTGCCAGCAGACCCGGACTAGCGGGGGACTACGAGCAGTACTTC	CASRPGLAGDYEQYF
TRBV30	TRBJ2-7	many	.	TGTGCCTGGAAGATAGGGGGACTCTGGGGCGAGCAGTACTTC	CAWKIGGLWGEQYF
TRBV20-1	TRBJ1-2	few	.	TGCAGTGCCACCATGAAGGGGCGTGGTGGCTACACCTTC	CSATMKGRGGYTF
TRBV24-1	TRBJ2-3	many	.	TGTGCCACCAGTGATTTATTAGTAGATACGCAGTATTTT	CATSDLLVDTQYF
TRBV7-5	TRBJ1-1	many	.	.	CISASEAPIINRGRMNTEAFF
TRBV27	TRBJ1-1	many	TRBD1	TGTGCCAGCAGTTCCCTACAGGGGATGAACACTGAAGCTTTCTTT	CASSSLQGMNTEAFF
TRBV5-6	TRBJ1-1	many	.	TGTGCCAGCAGCTTGGGACGGGGTTACAAGCGTGACACTGAAGCTTTCTTT	CASSLGRGYKRDTEAFF
TRBV5-4	TRBJ2-4	many	.	TGTGCCAGCAGCTTGGAACCGGGAGCGGGCAAAAACATTCAGTACTTC	CASSLEPGAGKNIQYF
TRBV27	TRBJ2-7	.	TRBD1	TGTGCCAGCAGTTTTGGGACAGGGAGCTCCTACGAGCAGTACTTC	CASSFGTGSSYEQYF
TRBV7-6	TRBJ1-2	many	.	TGTGCCAGCAGCCTAACGCCGGGGCTAAGAGATGGCTACACCTTC	CASSLTPGLRDGYTF
TRBV7-6	TRBJ1-1	many	.	TGTGCCAGCAGCCCCCAGTCCTTAGACGGCACTGAAGCTTTCTTT	CASSPQSLDGTEAFF
TRBV28	TRBJ2-4	.	.	TGTGCCAGCAGCCCAGGGGCAGCCAAAAACATTCAGTACTTC	CASSPGAAKNIQYF
TRBV6-1	TRBJ2-7	many	.	TGTGCCAGCAGCCAAGAGTTGGGACGGACCGTTGGGTACGAGCAGTACTTC	CASSQELGRTVGYEQYF
TRBV7-7	TRBJ2-2	many	.	TGTGCTAGCAGCTTAGAGGGGTATGGCGGGGAGCTGTTTTTT	CASSLEGYGGELFF
TRBV28	TRBJ2-7	many	.	TGTGCCAGCAGTTTAACGGGACACACCTACGAGCAGTACTTC	CASSLTGHTYEQYF
TRBV29-1	TRBJ2-7	many	TRBD1	TGCAGCGCGGAGACAGGGGGCGAGCAGTACTTC	CSAETGGEQYF
TRBV9	TRBJ2-4	many	.	TGTGCCAGCAGCCCCGCAGGGGTCGGAAGCATTCAGTACTTC	CASSPAGVGSIQYF
TRBV6-5	TRBJ1-1	.	.	TGTGCCAGCCAATGGGGCACTGAAGCTTTCTTT	CASQWGTEAFF